The table lists the clone carrying this T cell receptor (beta chain) with a few counts. The target antigen is unknown. These data belong to a study of T cell repertoires in cytomegalovirus infection. Study in general: Signatures in public TCR beta sequences pointed to both CMV infection and matching HLA type. Study results and caveats: Clonotype analysis showed dominance of the ex vivo response by HLA-C-restricted CMV-specific TCR beta clonotypes.

The CDR3 is 14 residues long. V lost 4 bases and J 7 bases, leaving 15 bases between the germline ends. Germline V gene sequence: CDR1 SGHNT, CDR2 YYREEE (reference sequence). MiXCR was run by TCRdb on the reads, yielding one entry per CDR3 protein. The sample yields over 300,000 distinct CDR3 sequences, roughly 17% seen once. The chain couples TRBV5-4 to TRBJ2-1; D gene ambiguous. Sequenced: PBMCs. The origin of this receptor is a human donor in good health (CMV status not recorded). Some clones in this sample may be carry-over from other donors' samples. The CDR3 DNA is TGTGCCAGCAGCGAACCCGGGTATGGGAATGAGCAGTTCTTC. It specifies CASSEPGYGNEQFF. The variable domain in full, with the rest retrieved from reference TRBV5-4 and TRBJ2-1, is ETGVTQSPTHLIKTRGQQVTLRCSSQSGHNTVSWYQQALGQGPQFIFQYYREEENGRGNFPPRFSGLQFPNYSSELNVNALELDDSALYLCASSEPGYGNEQFFGPGTRLTVL.